This T cell receptor (beta chain) was documented in a study of blood T cell repertoires in COVID-19. Background on the study: Donors in the United States, Italy and Spain gave samples during acute or convalescent COVID-19. Nucleic acid was either cDNA or gDNA, and it came from T cells, B-cell-depleted T cells, or PBMCs.

Germline assignment: CDR1 SNHLY and CDR2 FYNNEI. V lost 0 bases and J 2 bases, leaving 22 bases between the germline ends. CDR3 size: 19 residues. Authors' processing steps: The assay estimated nucleated cells by amplifying reference gene primers. Using immunoSEQ multiplex PCR, the repertoire was profiled, and TCRdb retains in-frame clones only, with some absent. The V and J calls and the clone size are those of that table, but D and trimming were determined from the DNA. The table shows 200,000 to 250,000 clones, with approximately 87% occurring only once. What was sequenced was peripheral blood. This clonotype was obtained from a woman aged 45-65 years with acute or convalescent COVID-19. V usage is TRBV2 and J usage is TRBJ2-5; a weak D match, TRBD2 (5 bases). The CDR3 loop reads CASSEASGFFASGQETQYF. The CDR3 DNA reads as TGTGCCAGCAGTGAAGCCTCCGGGTTTTTTGCTTCGGGGCAAGAGACCCAGTACTTC.